This T cell receptor beta chain derives from a study of early T cells in non-severe SARS-CoV-2 infection. Looking at the study overall: The study sequenced bulk RNA from unsorted whole blood, with chains unpaired. Study-wide results and limits: VDJdb-based matching was biased toward anti-spike CD8 responses and missed private and CD4 specificities.

This clonotype was seen a single time. The target antigen is unknown. The CDR3 has 16 residues. Germline loops: CDR1 GTSNPN, CDR2 SVGIG (reference sequence). Trimming removed 4 bases at V and 3 bases at J, with 21 bases between. TCRdb analysed the 5' RACE reads with MiXCR anew, one entry per CDR3 protein. The sample consists of about 77,000 distinct CDR3 sequences, roughly an eighth of them appearing once. This chain joins TRBV30 and TRBJ1-1, with unresolved D. The TCR sequence derives from an adult who was a healthcare worker with PCR-confirmed SARS-CoV-2 infection or an uninfected control (not recorded which). The donor label of this sample is uncertain. The sequenced sample was whole blood, obtained at baseline. CDR3 DNA: TGTGCCTGGATGAAGTGGACGAAAAAAGCGGACACTGAAGCTTTCTTT. Translated: CAWMKWTKKADTEAFF.